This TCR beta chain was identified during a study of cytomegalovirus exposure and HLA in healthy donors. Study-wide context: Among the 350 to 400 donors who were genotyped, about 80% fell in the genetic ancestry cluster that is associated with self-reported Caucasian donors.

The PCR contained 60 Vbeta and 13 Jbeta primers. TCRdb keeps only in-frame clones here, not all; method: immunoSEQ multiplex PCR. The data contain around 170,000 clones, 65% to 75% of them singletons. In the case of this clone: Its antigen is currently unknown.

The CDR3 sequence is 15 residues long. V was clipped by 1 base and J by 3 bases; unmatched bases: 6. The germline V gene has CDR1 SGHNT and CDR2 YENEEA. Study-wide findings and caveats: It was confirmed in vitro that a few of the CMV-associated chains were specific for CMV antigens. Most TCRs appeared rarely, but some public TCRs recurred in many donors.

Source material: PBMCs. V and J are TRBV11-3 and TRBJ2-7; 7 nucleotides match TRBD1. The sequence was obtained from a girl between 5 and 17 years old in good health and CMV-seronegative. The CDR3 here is CASSLGLQGDYEQYF. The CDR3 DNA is TGTGCCAGCAGCTTAGGTCTTCAGGGGGACTACGAGCAGTACTTC.